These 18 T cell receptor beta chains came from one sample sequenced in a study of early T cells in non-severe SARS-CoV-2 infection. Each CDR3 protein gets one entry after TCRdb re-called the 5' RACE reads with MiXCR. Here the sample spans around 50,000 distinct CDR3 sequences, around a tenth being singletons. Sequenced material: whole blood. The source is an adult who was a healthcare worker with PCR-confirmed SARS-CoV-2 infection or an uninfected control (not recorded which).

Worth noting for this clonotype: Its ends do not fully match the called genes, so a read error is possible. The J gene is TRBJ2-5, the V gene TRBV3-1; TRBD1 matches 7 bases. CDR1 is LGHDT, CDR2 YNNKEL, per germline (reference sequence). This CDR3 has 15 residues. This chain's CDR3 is CASGQGWTGQETQYF. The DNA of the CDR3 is TGTGCCAGCGGCCAAGGCTGGACAGGCCAAGAGACCCAGTACTTC.

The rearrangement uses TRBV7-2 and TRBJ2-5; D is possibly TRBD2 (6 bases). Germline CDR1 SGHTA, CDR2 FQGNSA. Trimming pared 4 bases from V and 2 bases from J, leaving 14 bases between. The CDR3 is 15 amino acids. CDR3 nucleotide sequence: TGTGCCAGCAGCTCCCCCCGCGGGGCGCAAGAGACCCAGTACTTC. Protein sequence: CASSSPRGAQETQYF. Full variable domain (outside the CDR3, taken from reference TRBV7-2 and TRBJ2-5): GAGVSQSPSNKVTEKGKDVELRCDPISGHTALYWYRQSLGQGLEFLIYFQGNSAPDKSGLPSDRFSAERTGGSVSTLTIQRTQQEDSAVYLCASSSPRGAQETQYFGPGTRLLVL.

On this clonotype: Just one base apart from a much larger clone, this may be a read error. In DNA form, the CDR3 reads TGCAGTGCTCGACTAGCGGGCCTTAGTGCCAGGGAGCTGTTTTTT. Residues: CSARLAGLSARELFF. The chain recombines TRBV20-1 with TRBJ2-2, with 10 bases fitting TRBD2. The CDR3 has 15 residues. CDR1 is DFQATT, CDR2 SNEGSKA, per germline (reference sequence). V lost 5 bases to trimming and J lost 9 bases; unmatched junction nucleotides: 12.

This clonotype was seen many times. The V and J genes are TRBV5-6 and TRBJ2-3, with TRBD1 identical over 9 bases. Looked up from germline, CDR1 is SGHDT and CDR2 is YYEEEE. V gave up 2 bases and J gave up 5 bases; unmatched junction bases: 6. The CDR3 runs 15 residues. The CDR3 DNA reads TGTGCCAGCAGCTTACCCGGGACAGGGAGAGATACGCAGTATTTT. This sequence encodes CASSLPGTGRDTQYF.

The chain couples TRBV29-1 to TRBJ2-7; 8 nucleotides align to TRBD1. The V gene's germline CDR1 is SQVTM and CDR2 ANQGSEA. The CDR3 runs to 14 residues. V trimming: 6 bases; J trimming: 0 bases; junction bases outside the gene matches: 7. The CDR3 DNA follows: TGCAGCGTCGGGACCGGGACAGGCTCCTACGAGCAGTACTTC. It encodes CSVGTGTGSYEQYF.

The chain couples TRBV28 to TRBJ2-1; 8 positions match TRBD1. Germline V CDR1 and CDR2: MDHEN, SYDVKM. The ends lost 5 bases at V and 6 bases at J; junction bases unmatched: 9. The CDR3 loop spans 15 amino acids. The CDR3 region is CASSPQGAGVNEQFF. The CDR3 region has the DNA TGTGCCAGCAGTCCCCAGGGGGCCGGAGTCAATGAGCAGTTCTTC. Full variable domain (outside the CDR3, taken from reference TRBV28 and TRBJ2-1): DVKVTQSSRYLVKRTGEKVFLECVQDMDHENMFWYRQDPGLGLRLIYFSYDVKMKEKGDIPEGYSVSREKKERFSLILESASTNQTSMYLCASSPQGAGVNEQFFGPGTRLTVL.

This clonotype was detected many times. CDR3 sequence: CASTATGIYEQYF. The CDR3 DNA reads TGTGCCAGCACCGCGACAGGGATCTACGAGCAGTACTTC. The V gene is TRBV12-3 or TRBV12-4, the J gene TRBJ2-7; 7 bases are shared with TRBD1. J gave up 3 bases and V 7 bases, and 6 bases lay outside the gene matches. The CDR3 covers 13 residues.

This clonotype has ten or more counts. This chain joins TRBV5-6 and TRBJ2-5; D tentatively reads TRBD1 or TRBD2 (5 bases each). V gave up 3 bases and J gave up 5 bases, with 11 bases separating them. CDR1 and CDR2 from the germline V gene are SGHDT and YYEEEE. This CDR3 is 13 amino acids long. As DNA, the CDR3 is TGTGCCAGCAGCTACGGGACGTCCGAGACCCAGTACTTC. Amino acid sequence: CASSYGTSETQYF.

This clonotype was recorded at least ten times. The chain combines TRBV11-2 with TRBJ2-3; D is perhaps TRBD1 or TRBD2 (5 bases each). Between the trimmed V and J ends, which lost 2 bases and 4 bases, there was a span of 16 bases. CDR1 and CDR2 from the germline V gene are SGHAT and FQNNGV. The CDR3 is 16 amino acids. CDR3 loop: CASSLYPAGAADTQYF. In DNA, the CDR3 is TGTGCCAGCAGCTTATATCCGGCCGGGGCGGCAGATACGCAGTATTTT.

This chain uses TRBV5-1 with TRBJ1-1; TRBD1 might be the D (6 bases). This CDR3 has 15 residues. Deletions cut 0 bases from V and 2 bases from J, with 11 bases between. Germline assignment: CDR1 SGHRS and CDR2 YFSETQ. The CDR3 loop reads CASSLEDSANTEAFF. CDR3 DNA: TGCGCCAGCAGCTTGGAGGACAGCGCTAACACTGAAGCTTTCTTT.

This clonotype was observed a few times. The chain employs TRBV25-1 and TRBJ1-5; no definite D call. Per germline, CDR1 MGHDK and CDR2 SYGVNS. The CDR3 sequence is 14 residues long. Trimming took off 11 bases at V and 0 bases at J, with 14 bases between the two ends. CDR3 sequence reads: CAGRRAYSNQPQHF. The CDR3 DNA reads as TGTGCCGGTCGTAGGGCATATAGCAATCAGCCCCAGCATTTT. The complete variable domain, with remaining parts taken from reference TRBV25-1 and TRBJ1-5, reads EADIYQTPRYLVIGTGKKITLECSQTMGHDKMYWYQQDPGMELHLIHYSYGVNSTEKGDLSSESTVSRIRTEHFPLTLESARPSHTSQYLCAGRRAYSNQPQHFGDGTRLSIL.

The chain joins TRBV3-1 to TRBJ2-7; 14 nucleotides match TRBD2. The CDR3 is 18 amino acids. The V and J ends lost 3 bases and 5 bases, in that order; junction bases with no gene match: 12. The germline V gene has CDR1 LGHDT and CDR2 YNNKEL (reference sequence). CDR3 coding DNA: TGTGCCAGCAGCCAGGATTACGGGACTAGCGGGAGTCCCAACGAGCAGTACTTC. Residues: CASSQDYGTSGSPNEQYF.

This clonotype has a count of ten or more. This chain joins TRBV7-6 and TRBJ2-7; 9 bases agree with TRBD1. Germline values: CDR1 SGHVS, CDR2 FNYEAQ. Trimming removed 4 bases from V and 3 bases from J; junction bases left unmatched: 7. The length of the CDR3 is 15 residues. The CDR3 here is CASSSISGQGYEQYF. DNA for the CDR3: TGTGCCAGCAGCTCCATTTCGGGACAGGGCTACGAGCAGTACTTC.

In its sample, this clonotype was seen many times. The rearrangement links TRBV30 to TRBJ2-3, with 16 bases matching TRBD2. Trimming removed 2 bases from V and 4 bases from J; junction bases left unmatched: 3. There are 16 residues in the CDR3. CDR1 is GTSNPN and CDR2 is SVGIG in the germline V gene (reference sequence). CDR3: CAWSLGLAGGADTQYF. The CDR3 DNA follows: TGTGCCTGGAGTTTGGGACTAGCGGGGGGGGCAGATACGCAGTATTTT.

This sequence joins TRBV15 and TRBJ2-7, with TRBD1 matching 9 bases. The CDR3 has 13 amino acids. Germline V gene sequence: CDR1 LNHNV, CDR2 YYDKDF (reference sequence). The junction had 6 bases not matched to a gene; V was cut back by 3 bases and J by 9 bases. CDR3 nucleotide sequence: TGTGCCACCAGCAGGGACAGGGGAAGTGGGCAGTACTTC. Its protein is CATSRDRGSGQYF.

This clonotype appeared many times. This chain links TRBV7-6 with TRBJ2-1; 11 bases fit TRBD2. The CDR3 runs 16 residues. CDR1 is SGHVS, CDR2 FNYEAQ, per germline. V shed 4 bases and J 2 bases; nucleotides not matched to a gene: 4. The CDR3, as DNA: TGTGCCAGCAGCTACACGACTAGCGGGACCTACAATGAGCAGTTCTTC. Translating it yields CASSYTTSGTYNEQFF.

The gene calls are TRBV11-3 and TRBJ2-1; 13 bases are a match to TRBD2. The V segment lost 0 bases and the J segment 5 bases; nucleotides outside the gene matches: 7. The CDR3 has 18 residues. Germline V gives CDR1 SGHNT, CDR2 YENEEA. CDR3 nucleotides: TGTGCCAGCAGCTTAGACCTAGCGGGACTAGCGGGACACAATGAGCAGTTCTTC. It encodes CASSLDLAGLAGHNEQFF.

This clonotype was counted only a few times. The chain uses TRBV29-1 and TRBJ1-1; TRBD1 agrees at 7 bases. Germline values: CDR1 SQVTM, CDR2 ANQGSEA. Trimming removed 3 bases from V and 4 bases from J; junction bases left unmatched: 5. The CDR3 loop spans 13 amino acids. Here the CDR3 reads CSVDPTGTTEAFF. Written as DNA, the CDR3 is TGCAGCGTTGACCCGACAGGGACCACTGAAGCTTTCTTT.